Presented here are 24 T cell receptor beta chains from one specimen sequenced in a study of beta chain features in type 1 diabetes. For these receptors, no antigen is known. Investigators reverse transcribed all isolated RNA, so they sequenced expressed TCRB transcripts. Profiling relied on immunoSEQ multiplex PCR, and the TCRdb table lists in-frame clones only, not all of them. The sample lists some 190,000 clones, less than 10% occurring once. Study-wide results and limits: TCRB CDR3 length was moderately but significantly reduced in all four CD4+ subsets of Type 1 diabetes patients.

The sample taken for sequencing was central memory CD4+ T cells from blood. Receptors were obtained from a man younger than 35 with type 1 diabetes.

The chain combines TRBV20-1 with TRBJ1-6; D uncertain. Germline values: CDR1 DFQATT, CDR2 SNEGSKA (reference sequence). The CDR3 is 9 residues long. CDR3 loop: CKAGSPLHF. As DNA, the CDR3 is TGCAAAGCCGGTTCACCCCTCCACTTT.

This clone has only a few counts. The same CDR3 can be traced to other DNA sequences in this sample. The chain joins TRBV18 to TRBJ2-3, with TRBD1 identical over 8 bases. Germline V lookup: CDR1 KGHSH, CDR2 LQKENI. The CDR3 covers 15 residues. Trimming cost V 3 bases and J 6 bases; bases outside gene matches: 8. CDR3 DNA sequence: TGTGCCAGCTCACCTCGAGGACAGGGCGGCGATACGCAGTATTTT. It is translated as CASSPRGQGGDTQYF. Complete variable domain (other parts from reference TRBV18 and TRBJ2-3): NAGVMQNPRHLVRRRGQEARLRCSPMKGHSHVYWYRQLPEEGLKFMVYLQKENIIDESGMPKERFSAEFPKEGPSILRIQQVVRGDSAAYFCASSPRGQGGDTQYFGPGTRLTVL.

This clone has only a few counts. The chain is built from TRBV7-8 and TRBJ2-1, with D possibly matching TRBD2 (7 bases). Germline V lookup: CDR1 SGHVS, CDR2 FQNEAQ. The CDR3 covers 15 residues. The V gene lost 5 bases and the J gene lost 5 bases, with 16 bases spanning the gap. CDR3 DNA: TGTGCCAGCAGCCCGCGGGGGACAACAAACAATGAGCAGTTCTTC. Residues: CASSPRGTTNNEQFF. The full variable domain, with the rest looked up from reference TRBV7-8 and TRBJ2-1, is GAGVSQSPRYKVAKRGQDVALRCDPISGHVSLFWYQQALGQGPEFLTYFQNEAQLDKSGLPSDRFFAERPEGSVSTLKIQRTQQEDSAVYLCASSPRGTTNNEQFFGPGTRLTVL.

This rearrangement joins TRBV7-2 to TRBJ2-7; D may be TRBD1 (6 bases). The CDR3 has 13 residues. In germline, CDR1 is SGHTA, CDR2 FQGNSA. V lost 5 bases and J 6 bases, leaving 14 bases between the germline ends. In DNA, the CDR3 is TGTGCCAGCAGCACCCGGACAGCCATCGAGCAGTACTTC. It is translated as CASSTRTAIEQYF.

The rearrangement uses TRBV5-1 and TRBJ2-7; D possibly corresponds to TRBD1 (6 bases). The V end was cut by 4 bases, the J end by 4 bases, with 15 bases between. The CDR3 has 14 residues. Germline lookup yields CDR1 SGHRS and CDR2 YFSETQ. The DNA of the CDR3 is TGCGCCAGCAGCCCGGGGACAACTGCGTACGAGCAGTACTTC. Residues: CASSPGTTAYEQYF.

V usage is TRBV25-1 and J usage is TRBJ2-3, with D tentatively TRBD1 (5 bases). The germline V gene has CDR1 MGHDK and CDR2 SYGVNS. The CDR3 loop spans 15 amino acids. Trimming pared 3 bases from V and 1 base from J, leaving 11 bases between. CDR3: CASSDTGYRTDTQYF. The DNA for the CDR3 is TGTGCCAGCAGTGATACAGGATACCGCACAGATACGCAGTATTTT.

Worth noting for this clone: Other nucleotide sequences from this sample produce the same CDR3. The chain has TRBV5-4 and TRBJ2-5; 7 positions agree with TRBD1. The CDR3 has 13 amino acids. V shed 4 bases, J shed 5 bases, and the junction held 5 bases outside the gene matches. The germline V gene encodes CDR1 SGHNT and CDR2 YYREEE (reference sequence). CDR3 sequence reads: CASSLRQGETQYF. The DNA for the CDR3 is TGTGCCAGCAGCCTACGACAGGGCGAGACCCAGTACTTC.

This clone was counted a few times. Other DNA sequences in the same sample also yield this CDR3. For the CDR3, the DNA is TGTGCCTGGAGCAGGGGCTCCTACGAGCAGTACTTC. Translating gives CAWSRGSYEQYF. This chain joins TRBV30 and TRBJ2-7, with D possibly TRBD1 on 6 matching bases. In germline, CDR1 is GTSNPN, CDR2 SVGIG (reference sequence). The CDR3 consists of 12 residues. The ends were cut back, 3 bases at V and 0 bases at J, with 6 bases in the middle.

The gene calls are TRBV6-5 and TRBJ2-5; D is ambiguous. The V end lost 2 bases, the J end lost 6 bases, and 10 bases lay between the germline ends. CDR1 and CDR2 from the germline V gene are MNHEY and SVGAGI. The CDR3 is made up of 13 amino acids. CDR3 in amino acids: CASSYRQRQTQYF. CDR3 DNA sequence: TGTGCCAGCAGTTACAGACAACGACAGACCCAGTACTTC.

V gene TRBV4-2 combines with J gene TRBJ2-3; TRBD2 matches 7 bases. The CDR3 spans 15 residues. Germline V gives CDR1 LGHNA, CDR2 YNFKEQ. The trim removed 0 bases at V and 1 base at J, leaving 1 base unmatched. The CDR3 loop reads CASSQDTSGTDTQYF. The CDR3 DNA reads TGTGCCAGCAGCCAAGATACTAGCGGCACAGATACGCAGTATTTT.

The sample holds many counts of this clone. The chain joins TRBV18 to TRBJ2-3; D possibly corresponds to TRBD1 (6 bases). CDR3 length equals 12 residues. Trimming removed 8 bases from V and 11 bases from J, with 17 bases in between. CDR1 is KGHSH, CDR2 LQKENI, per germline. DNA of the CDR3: TGTGCCAGCCGAACGTGGCTAGGGGGGCAGTATTTT. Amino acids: CASRTWLGGQYF.

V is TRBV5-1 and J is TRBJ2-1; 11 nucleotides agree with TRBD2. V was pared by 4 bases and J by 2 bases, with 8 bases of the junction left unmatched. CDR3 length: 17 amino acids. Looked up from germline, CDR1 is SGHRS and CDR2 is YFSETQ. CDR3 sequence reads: CASSARGSGRAYNEQFF. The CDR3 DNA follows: TGCGCCAGCAGCGCCCGGGGTAGCGGGAGGGCCTACAATGAGCAGTTCTTC.

CDR3 protein: CAWSVLAGSSNQPQHF. The CDR3 DNA is TGTGCCTGGAGTGTATTAGCCGGGTCTAGCAATCAGCCCCAGCATTTT. The chain links TRBV30 to TRBJ1-5; D is unresolved. Trimming shortened V by 0 bases and J by 0 bases, and 12 bases separated the two germline ends. CDR3 length: 16 residues. Germline loops: CDR1 GTSNPN, CDR2 SVGIG (reference sequence).

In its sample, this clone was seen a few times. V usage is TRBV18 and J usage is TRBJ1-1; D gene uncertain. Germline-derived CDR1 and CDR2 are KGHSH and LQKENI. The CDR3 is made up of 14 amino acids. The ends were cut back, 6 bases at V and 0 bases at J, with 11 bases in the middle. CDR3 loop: CASSSQDLNTEAFF. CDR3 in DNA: TGTGCCAGCTCGAGCCAAGATTTGAACACTGAAGCTTTCTTT. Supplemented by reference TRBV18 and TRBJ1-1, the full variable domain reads NAGVMQNPRHLVRRRGQEARLRCSPMKGHSHVYWYRQLPEEGLKFMVYLQKENIIDESGMPKERFSAEFPKEGPSILRIQQVVRGDSAAYFCASSSQDLNTEAFFGQGTRLTVV.

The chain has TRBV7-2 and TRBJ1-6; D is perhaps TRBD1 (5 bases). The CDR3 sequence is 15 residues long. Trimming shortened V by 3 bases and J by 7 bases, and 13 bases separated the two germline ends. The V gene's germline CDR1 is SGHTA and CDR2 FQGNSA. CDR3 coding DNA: TGTGCCAGCAGCTTCGCGGGGCTGGGGAATTCACCCCTCCACTTT. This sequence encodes CASSFAGLGNSPLHF.

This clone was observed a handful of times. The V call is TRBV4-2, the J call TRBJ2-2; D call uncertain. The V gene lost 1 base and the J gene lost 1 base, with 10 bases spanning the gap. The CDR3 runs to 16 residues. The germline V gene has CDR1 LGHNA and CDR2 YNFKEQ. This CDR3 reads CASSQGMGQNTGELFF. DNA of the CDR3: TGTGCCAGCAGCCAAGGTATGGGCCAGAACACCGGGGAGCTGTTTTTT.

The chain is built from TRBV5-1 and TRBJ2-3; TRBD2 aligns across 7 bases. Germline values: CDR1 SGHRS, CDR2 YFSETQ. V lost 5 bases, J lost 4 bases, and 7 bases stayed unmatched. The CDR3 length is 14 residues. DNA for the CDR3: TGCGCCAGCAGGGACGGCGGGAGCGCAGATACGCAGTATTTT. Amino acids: CASRDGGSADTQYF.

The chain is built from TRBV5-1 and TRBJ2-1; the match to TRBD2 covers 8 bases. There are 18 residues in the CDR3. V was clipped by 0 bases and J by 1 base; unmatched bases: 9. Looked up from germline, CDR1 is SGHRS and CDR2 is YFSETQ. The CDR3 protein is CASSLGSSGDMSYNEQFF. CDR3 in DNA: TGCGCCAGCAGCTTGGGGAGTAGCGGGGATATGTCCTACAATGAGCAGTTCTTC.

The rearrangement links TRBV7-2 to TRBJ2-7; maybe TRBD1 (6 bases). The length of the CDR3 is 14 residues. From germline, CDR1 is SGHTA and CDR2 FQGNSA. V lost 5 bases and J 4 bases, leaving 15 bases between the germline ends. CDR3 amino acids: CASSPQGTSYEQYF. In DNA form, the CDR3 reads TGTGCCAGCAGCCCACAGGGTACTTCATACGAGCAGTACTTC.

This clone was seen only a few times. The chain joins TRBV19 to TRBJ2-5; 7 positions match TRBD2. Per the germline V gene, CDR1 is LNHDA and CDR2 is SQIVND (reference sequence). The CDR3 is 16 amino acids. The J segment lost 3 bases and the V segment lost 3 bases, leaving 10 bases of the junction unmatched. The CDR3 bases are TGTGCCAGTAGTATGGGATCTCGGGGGGTAAAAGAGACCCAGTACTTC. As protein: CASSMGSRGVKETQYF. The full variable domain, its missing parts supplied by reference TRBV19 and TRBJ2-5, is DGGITQSPKYLFRKEGQNVTLSCEQNLNHDAMYWYRQDPGQGLRLIYYSQIVNDFQKGDIAEGYSVSREKKESFPLTVTSAQKNPTAFYLCASSMGSRGVKETQYFGPGTRLLVL.

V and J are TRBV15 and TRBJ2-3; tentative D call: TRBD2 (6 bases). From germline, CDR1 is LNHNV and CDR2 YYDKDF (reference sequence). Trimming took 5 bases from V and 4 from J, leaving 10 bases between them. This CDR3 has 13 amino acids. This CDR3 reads CATSPRGSDTQYF. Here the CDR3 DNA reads TGTGCCACCAGCCCTCGGGGGTCAGATACGCAGTATTTT.

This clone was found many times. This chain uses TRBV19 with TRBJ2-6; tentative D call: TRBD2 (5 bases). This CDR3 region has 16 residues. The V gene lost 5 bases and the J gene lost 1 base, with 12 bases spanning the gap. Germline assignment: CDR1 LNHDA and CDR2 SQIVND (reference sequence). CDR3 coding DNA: TGTGCCAGTAGTTACGTGACTACTTCTGGGGCCAACGTCCTGACTTTC. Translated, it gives CASSYVTTSGANVLTF.

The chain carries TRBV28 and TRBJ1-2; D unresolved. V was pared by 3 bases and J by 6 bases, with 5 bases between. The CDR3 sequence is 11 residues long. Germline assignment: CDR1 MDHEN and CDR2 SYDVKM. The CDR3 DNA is TGTGCCAGCAGTTTTCAGGATGGCTACACCTTC. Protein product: CASSFQDGYTF.

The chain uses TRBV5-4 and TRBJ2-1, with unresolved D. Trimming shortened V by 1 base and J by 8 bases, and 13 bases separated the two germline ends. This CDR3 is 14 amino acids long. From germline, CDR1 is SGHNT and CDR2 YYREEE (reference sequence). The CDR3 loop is CASSLKLLGDEQFF. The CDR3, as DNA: TGTGCCAGCAGCTTGAAATTGCTGGGCGATGAGCAGTTCTTC.